This T cell receptor beta chain comes out of a study of a mutant IDH1 vaccine in newly diagnosed glioma. Study at large: Sex distribution of treated patients was around 62% male and approximately 38% female; mean age was around 40 years.

Overall study results and limits: Detectable vaccine-induced immune responses arose in more than 85% of patients.

This clone showed up just once. Its antigen is unidentified. Measured with immunoSEQ multiplex PCR; TCRdb has only the in-frame clones, and not every one. This sample has under 65,000 clones, with 80% found just once. The time point is: week 11, during vaccination. In the vaccine, a single dose held 300 ug of the mutant IDH1 20-mer peptide, along with topical imiquimod. Trimming stripped 5 bases from V and 2 bases from J, with 10 bases between. Germline values: CDR1 LNHDA, CDR2 SQIVND (reference sequence). This CDR3 spans 14 amino acids. The rearrangement links TRBV19 to TRBJ1-3, with D uncertain. The TCR comes from a man aged 50-59 years with glioma. The specimen comprised PBMCs, sampled from a glioma patient whose treatment included an IDH1 peptide vaccine. This chain's CDR3 is CASSPGGPGNTIYF. The DNA of the CDR3 is TGTGCCAGTAGTCCGGGAGGGCCTGGAAACACCATATATTTT. Filled out from reference TRBV19 and TRBJ1-3, the complete variable domain reads DGGITQSPKYLFRKEGQNVTLSCEQNLNHDAMYWYRQDPGQGLRLIYYSQIVNDFQKGDIAEGYSVSREKKESFPLTVTSAQKNPTAFYLCASSPGGPGNTIYFGEGSWLTVV.